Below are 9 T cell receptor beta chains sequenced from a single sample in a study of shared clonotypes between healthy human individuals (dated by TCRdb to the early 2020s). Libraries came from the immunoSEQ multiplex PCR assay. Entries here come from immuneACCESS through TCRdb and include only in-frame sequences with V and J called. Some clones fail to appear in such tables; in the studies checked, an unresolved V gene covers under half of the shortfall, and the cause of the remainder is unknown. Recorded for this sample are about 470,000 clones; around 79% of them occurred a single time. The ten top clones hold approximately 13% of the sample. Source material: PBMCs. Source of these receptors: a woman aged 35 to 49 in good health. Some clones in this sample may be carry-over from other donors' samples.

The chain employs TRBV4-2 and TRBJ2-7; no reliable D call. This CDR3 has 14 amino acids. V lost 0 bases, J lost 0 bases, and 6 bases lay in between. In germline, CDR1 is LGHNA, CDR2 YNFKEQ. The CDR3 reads CASSQDGFSYEQYF. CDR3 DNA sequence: TGTGCCAGCAGCCAAGATGGGTTCTCCTACGAGCAGTACTTC.

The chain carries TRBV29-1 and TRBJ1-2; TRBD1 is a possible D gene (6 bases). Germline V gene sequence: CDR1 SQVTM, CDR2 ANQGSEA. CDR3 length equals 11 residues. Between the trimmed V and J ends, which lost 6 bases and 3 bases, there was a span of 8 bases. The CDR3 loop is CSVNRDYGYTF. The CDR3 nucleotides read TGCAGCGTGAACAGGGACTATGGCTACACCTTC.

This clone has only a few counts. CDR3 sequence reads: CASSARINYGYTF. CDR3 DNA: TGTGCCAGCAGCGCCAGGATTAACTATGGCTACACCTTC. V and J are TRBV9 and TRBJ1-2; D not certain. The CDR3 extends over 13 amino acids. Germline values: CDR1 SGDLS, CDR2 YYNGEE. Trimming stripped 3 bases from V and 1 base from J, with 7 bases between. Supplemented by reference TRBV9 and TRBJ1-2, the full variable domain reads DSGVTQTPKHLITATGQRVTLRCSPRSGDLSVYWYQQSLDQGLQFLIQYYNGEERAKGNILERFSAQQFPDLHSELNLSSLELGDSALYFCASSARINYGYTFGSGTRLTVV.

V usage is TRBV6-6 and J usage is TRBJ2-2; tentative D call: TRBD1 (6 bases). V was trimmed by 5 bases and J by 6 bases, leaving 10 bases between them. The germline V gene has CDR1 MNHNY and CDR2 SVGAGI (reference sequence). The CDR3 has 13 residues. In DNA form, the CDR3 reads TGTGCCAGCAGTCCTGAGGGGGCCGGGGAGCTGTTTTTT. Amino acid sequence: CASSPEGAGELFF.

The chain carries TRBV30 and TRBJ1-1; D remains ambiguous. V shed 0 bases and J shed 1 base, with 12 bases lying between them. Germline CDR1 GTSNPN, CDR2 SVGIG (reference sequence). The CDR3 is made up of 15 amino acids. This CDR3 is CAWSVIGRQNTEAFF. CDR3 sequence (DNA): TGTGCCTGGAGTGTAATAGGACGGCAGAACACTGAAGCTTTCTTT.

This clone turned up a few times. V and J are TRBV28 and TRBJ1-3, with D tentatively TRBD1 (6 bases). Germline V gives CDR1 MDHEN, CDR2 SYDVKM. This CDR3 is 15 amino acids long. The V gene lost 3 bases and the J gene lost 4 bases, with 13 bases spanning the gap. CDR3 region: CASSFPGAMGNTIYF. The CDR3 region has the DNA TGTGCCAGCAGTTTTCCGGGGGCGATGGGAAACACCATATATTTT. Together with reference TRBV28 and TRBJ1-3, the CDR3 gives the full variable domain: DVKVTQSSRYLVKRTGEKVFLECVQDMDHENMFWYRQDPGLGLRLIYFSYDVKMKEKGDIPEGYSVSREKKERFSLILESASTNQTSMYLCASSFPGAMGNTIYFGEGSWLTVV.

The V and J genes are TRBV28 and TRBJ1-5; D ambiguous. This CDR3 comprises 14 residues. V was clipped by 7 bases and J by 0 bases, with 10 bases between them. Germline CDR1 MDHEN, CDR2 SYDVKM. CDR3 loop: CASTLWGSNQPQHF. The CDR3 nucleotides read TGTGCCAGCACTCTATGGGGTAGCAATCAGCCCCAGCATTTT. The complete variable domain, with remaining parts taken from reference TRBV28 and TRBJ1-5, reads DVKVTQSSRYLVKRTGEKVFLECVQDMDHENMFWYRQDPGLGLRLIYFSYDVKMKEKGDIPEGYSVSREKKERFSLILESASTNQTSMYLCASTLWGSNQPQHFGDGTRLSIL.

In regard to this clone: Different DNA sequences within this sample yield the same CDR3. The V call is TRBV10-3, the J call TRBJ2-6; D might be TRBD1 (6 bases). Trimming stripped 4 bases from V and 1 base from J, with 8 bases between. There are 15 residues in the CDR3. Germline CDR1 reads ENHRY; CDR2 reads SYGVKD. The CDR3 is CAISGTVSGANVLTF. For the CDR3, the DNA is TGTGCCATCAGTGGGACAGTGTCTGGGGCCAACGTCCTGACTTTC.

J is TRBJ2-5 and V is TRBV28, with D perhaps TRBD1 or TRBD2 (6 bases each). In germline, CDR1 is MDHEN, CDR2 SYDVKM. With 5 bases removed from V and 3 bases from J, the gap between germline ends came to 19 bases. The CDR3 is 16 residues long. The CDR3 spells CASSPLGGRGKETQYF. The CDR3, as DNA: TGTGCCAGCAGTCCCCTCGGGGGCCGTGGGAAAGAGACCCAGTACTTC.